One sample yielded the 28 T cell receptor beta chains listed below, sequenced in a study of T cell responses to AZD1222 COVID-19 vaccine (dated by TCRdb to about 2021). The sample's time point label, decoded: about 28 days (+/-7) after the second vaccine dose. Libraries were prepared through the immunoSEQ multiplex PCR assay. Held by TCRdb, this immuneACCESS table contains in-frame sequences only and omits some clones. Under half of the omission traces to an unresolved V gene where checked; the cause of the rest is unknown. This sample lists under 150,000 clones; approximately 92% were detected once. Roughly 1% of the sample lies in the top ten. The specimen comprised peripheral blood, sampled 28 days after the second AZD1222 dose. The receptors here all came from an adult who received the AZD1222 COVID-19 vaccine.

The chain joins TRBV14 to TRBJ2-1, with TRBD1 as a possible D gene (6 bases). The germline V gene has CDR1 SGHDN and CDR2 FVKESK. V was pared by 0 bases and J by 13 bases, with 13 bases between. There are 13 residues in the CDR3. The CDR3: CASSQEGAAHQFF. CDR3 coding DNA: TGTGCCAGCAGCCAAGAGGGGGCGGCTCATCAGTTCTTC. Filled out from reference TRBV14 and TRBJ2-1, the complete variable domain reads EAGVTQFPSHSVIEKGQTVTLRCDPISGHDNLYWYRRVMGKEIKFLLHFVKESKQDESGMPNNRFLAERTGGTYSTLKVQPAELEDSGVYFCASSQEGAAHQFFGPGTRLTVL.

This clone occurred once. The chain employs TRBV27 and TRBJ1-1; tentatively, D is TRBD1 (6 bases). The ends were cut back, 3 bases at V and 5 bases at J, with 10 bases in the middle. Looked up from germline, CDR1 is MNHEY and CDR2 is SMNVEV (reference sequence). CDR3 length equals 13 residues. This chain's CDR3 is CASSFQGRTEAFF. The CDR3 DNA is TGTGCCAGCAGTTTTCAGGGGCGAACTGAAGCTTTCTTT.

The chain is built from TRBV30 and TRBJ1-1, with D uncertain. CDR1 is GTSNPN, CDR2 SVGIG, per germline (reference sequence). With 0 bases removed from V and 11 bases from J, the gap between germline ends came to 10 bases. The CDR3 is 11 residues long. The CDR3 nucleotides are TGTGCCTGGAGTGTGGCAGGAGATGCTTTCTTT. Protein product: CAWSVAGDAFF.

Written as DNA, the CDR3 is TGTGCCAGCAGCCCCGGAGAAGCGGCCTATGGCTACACCTTC. Translated, it gives CASSPGEAAYGYTF. The J gene is TRBJ1-2, the V gene TRBV4-2; no reliable D call. The CDR3 is 14 amino acids. The V gene lost 4 bases and the J gene lost 4 bases, with 13 bases spanning the gap. Germline CDR1 and CDR2: LGHNA and YNFKEQ.

This rearrangement joins TRBV19 to TRBJ2-7; 7 positions agree with TRBD1. Per the germline V gene, CDR1 is LNHDA and CDR2 is SQIVND (reference sequence). Trimming removed 5 bases from V and 3 bases from J; junction bases left unmatched: 7. There are 14 residues in the CDR3. Here the CDR3 DNA reads TGTGCCAGTAGTCCCCCCCGGGACAGCTACGAGCAGTACTTC. It yields the protein CASSPPRDSYEQYF.

This chain uses TRBV7-9 with TRBJ2-1; no clear D gene. The germline V and J ends were trimmed by 2 bases and 4 bases, with 9 bases remaining between them. CDR3 length: 14 amino acids. From germline, CDR1 is SEHNR and CDR2 FQNEAQ (reference sequence). CDR3 coding DNA: TGTGCCAGCAGCTTAATCTCAGAGTACAATGAGCAGTTCTTC. The encoded protein is CASSLISEYNEQFF.

The V and J genes are TRBV19 and TRBJ1-4; D might be TRBD1 (5 bases). Germline CDR1 reads LNHDA; CDR2 reads SQIVND (reference sequence). Between the trimmed V and J ends, which lost 4 bases and 3 bases, there was a span of 18 bases. This CDR3 is built from 17 residues. CDR3 DNA: TGTGCCAGTAGTAGTCACTGGGGGAGGAGGTCTAATGAAAAACTGTTTTTT. Protein sequence: CASSSHWGRRSNEKLFF.

The CDR3 here is CASRGQVSYEQYF. CDR3 bases: TGTGCCAGCAGGGGACAGGTCTCCTACGAGCAGTACTTC. The V call is TRBV25-1, the J call TRBJ2-7, with 8 bases lining up with TRBD1. Trimming cost V 6 bases and J 0 bases; bases outside gene matches: 1. The CDR3 runs to 13 residues. Per germline, CDR1 MGHDK and CDR2 SYGVNS.

This clone was observed once. The V call is TRBV6-5, the J call TRBJ2-5; tentatively, D is TRBD1 (6 bases). The CDR3 sequence is 14 residues long. With 7 bases removed from V and 6 bases from J, the gap between germline ends came to 18 bases. Germline lookup yields CDR1 MNHEY and CDR2 SVGAGI. The CDR3 loop is CASKGRGLSKTQYF. CDR3 DNA: TGTGCCAGCAAGGGAAGGGGGTTATCGAAGACCCAGTACTTC.

The V call is TRBV28, the J call TRBJ2-7; 7 nucleotides line up with TRBD2. The CDR3 spans 15 residues. V shed 1 base and J 2 bases; nucleotides not matched to a gene: 5. From germline, CDR1 is MDHEN and CDR2 SYDVKM. The CDR3 region is CASSLFLGGTYEQYF. CDR3 in DNA: TGTGCCAGCAGTTTATTCTTGGGGGGGACCTACGAGCAGTACTTC.

The genes are TRBV29-1 and TRBJ1-1; the match to TRBD1 covers 7 bases. After removal of 7 bases from V and 0 bases from J, the junction contained 2 bases not matched to a gene. Germline lookup yields CDR1 SQVTM and CDR2 ANQGSEA. This CDR3 contains 12 residues. The CDR3 protein is CSGQGMNTEAFF. CDR3 DNA sequence: TGCAGCGGACAGGGAATGAACACTGAAGCTTTCTTT. Full variable domain (remainder filled in from reference TRBV29-1 and TRBJ1-1): SAVISQKPSRDICQRGTSLTIQCQVDSQVTMMFWYRQQPGQSLTLIATANQGSEATYESGFVIDKFPISRPNLTFSTLTVSNMSPEDSSIYLCSGQGMNTEAFFGQGTRLTVV.

The chain couples TRBV5-1 to TRBJ2-5; D not certain. The V end lost 3 bases, the J end lost 1 base, and 10 bases lay between the germline ends. CDR1 is SGHRS, CDR2 YFSETQ, per germline. The CDR3 loop spans 14 amino acids. The CDR3 DNA is TGCGCCAGCAGCTATATGGCAGCCCAAGAGACCCAGTACTTC. The encoded protein is CASSYMAAQETQYF.

The chain recombines TRBV6-5 with TRBJ1-1, with D uncertain. The germline gives CDR1 MNHEY, CDR2 SVGAGI. V dropped 6 bases and J dropped 0 bases, with 8 bases sitting between them. The CDR3 sequence is 13 residues long. The DNA for the CDR3 is TGTGCCAGCAGGGACCAGATGAACACTGAAGCTTTCTTT. It is translated as CASRDQMNTEAFF.

V is TRBV9 and J is TRBJ1-6; D not resolved. The germline V and J ends were trimmed by 7 bases and 3 bases, with 8 bases remaining between them. CDR3 length: 13 amino acids. From germline, CDR1 is SGDLS and CDR2 YYNGEE. The CDR3 DNA is TGTGCCAGCCAAGTTAGCTATAATTCACCCCTCCACTTT. Its translation is CASQVSYNSPLHF.

The rearrangement joins TRBV6-5 to TRBJ2-7, with TRBD1 identical over 7 bases. With 7 bases clipped from V and 2 bases from J, the junction kept 2 bases outside the gene matches. Germline CDR1 is MNHEY and CDR2 is SVGAGI. The CDR3 consists of 12 residues. This chain's CDR3 is CASIDRAYEQYF. Here the CDR3 DNA reads TGTGCCAGCATAGACAGGGCCTACGAGCAGTACTTC.

This clone occurred a few times. This chain uses TRBV5-1 with TRBJ1-2; D is uncertain. Germline CDR1 SGHRS, CDR2 YFSETQ. Trimming took off 5 bases at V and 2 bases at J, with 7 bases between the two ends. The CDR3 length is 12 residues. The CDR3 region is CASRPDNYGYTF. DNA for the CDR3: TGCGCCAGCAGACCTGACAACTATGGCTACACCTTC.

The chain carries TRBV28 and TRBJ2-2; D may be TRBD2 (5 bases). This CDR3 has 16 residues. Germline V lookup: CDR1 MDHEN, CDR2 SYDVKM. With 6 bases removed from V and 3 bases from J, the gap between germline ends came to 17 bases. CDR3 DNA sequence: TGTGCCAGCAGCCCTAGGAGGAAGGGAGACACCGGGGAGCTGTTTTTT. It specifies CASSPRRKGDTGELFF.

This clone has more than one count but fewer than ten. The rearrangement uses TRBV7-3 and TRBJ2-7; D is unclear. The V end lost 3 bases, the J end lost 0 bases, and 12 bases lay between the germline ends. CDR1 and CDR2 (germline): SGHTA, FQGTGA. CDR3 length: 15 residues. DNA for the CDR3: TGTGCCAGCAGCTTTACCCCCGAAAGCTCCTACGAGCAGTACTTC. It yields the protein CASSFTPESSYEQYF.

The V and J genes are TRBV19 and TRBJ1-1, with D tentatively TRBD1 (6 bases). The V end was cut by 2 bases, the J end by 5 bases, with 12 bases between. This CDR3 comprises 14 residues. The V gene's germline CDR1 is LNHDA and CDR2 SQIVND (reference sequence). In DNA form, the CDR3 reads TGTGCCAGTAGTATATTGGGGAGGGGGACTGAAGCTTTCTTT. It is translated as CASSILGRGTEAFF. Full variable domain (missing parts from reference TRBV19 and TRBJ1-1): DGGITQSPKYLFRKEGQNVTLSCEQNLNHDAMYWYRQDPGQGLRLIYYSQIVNDFQKGDIAEGYSVSREKKESFPLTVTSAQKNPTAFYLCASSILGRGTEAFFGQGTRLTVV.

This clone was recorded only once. At one end, the junction sequence differs from germline, possibly due to a read error. The chain's CDR3 is CASRLGVGAGDGYTF. The CDR3, as DNA: TGTGCCAGCAGGTTAGGGGTTGGAGCAGGGGACGGCTACACCTTC. The chain uses TRBV11-3 and TRBJ1-2, with D possibly matching TRBD1 (6 bases). CDR3 length: 15 residues. Looked up from germline, CDR1 is SGHNT and CDR2 is YENEEA.

The chain combines TRBV29-1 with TRBJ1-2; no firm D call. This CDR3 contains 11 residues. V was trimmed by 2 bases and J by 4 bases, leaving 5 bases between them. From germline, CDR1 is SQVTM and CDR2 ANQGSEA. CDR3 nucleotides: TGCAGCGTTGAATATAGCTATGGCTACACCTTC. Translation gives CSVEYSYGYTF.

This chain links TRBV11-2 with TRBJ1-2, with TRBD1 identical over 9 bases. J was trimmed by 4 bases and V by 3 bases; bases with no gene match: 6. This CDR3 spans 15 amino acids. CDR1 and CDR2 (germline): SGHAT, FQNNGV. CDR3 sequence (DNA): TGTGCCAGCAGCTTTGGACAGGGGAACTTCTATGGCTACACCTTC. Its protein product is CASSFGQGNFYGYTF.

The gene calls are TRBV7-2 and TRBJ2-7; 7 bases match TRBD1. Germline values: CDR1 SGHTA, CDR2 FQGNSA. The CDR3 consists of 15 residues. With V trimmed by 5 bases and J by 0 bases, 7 bases remained unmatched. CDR3 protein: CASSLTGTASYEQYF. CDR3 nucleotides: TGTGCCAGCAGCCTTACCGGGACAGCCTCCTACGAGCAGTACTTC.

The gene calls are TRBV10-3 and TRBJ1-2; possibly TRBD1 for D (5 bases). There are 14 residues in the CDR3. Trimming pared 2 bases from V and 6 bases from J, leaving 13 bases between. CDR1 and CDR2 from the germline V gene are ENHRY and SYGVKD. The CDR3 protein is CAISESHGAHGYTF. The CDR3 DNA reads TGTGCCATCAGTGAGAGTCATGGGGCTCATGGCTACACCTTC.

CDR3 nucleotides: TGTGCCAGTAGTAGCGGACAGGGCGGGTATGGCTACACCTTC. This codes for CASSSGQGGYGYTF. The chain recombines TRBV19 with TRBJ1-2; TRBD1 agrees at 8 bases. There are 14 residues in the CDR3. Germline V gives CDR1 LNHDA, CDR2 SQIVND (reference sequence). After removal of 4 bases from V and 5 bases from J, the junction contained 6 bases not matched to a gene.

The V and J genes are TRBV7-2 and TRBJ1-5; 7 bases match TRBD1. Per the germline V gene, CDR1 is SGHTA and CDR2 is FQGNSA. The V segment lost 5 bases and the J segment 0 bases; nucleotides outside the gene matches: 10. The CDR3 sequence is 17 residues long. CDR3 loop: CASSPGQAAYSNQPQHF. The CDR3 DNA is TGTGCCAGCAGCCCCGGACAGGCGGCTTATAGCAATCAGCCCCAGCATTTT.

The chain combines TRBV7-2 with TRBJ2-5; tentative D call: TRBD2 (5 bases). Germline V CDR1 and CDR2: SGHTA, FQGNSA. This CDR3 has 13 residues. V was clipped by 5 bases and J by 4 bases, with 11 bases between them. CDR3 nucleotides: TGTGCCAGCAGCCAACTAGGGCCAGAGACCCAGTACTTC. It encodes CASSQLGPETQYF. Full variable domain (missing parts from reference TRBV7-2 and TRBJ2-5): GAGVSQSPSNKVTEKGKDVELRCDPISGHTALYWYRQSLGQGLEFLIYFQGNSAPDKSGLPSDRFSAERTGGSVSTLTIQRTQQEDSAVYLCASSQLGPETQYFGPGTRLLVL.

The V and J genes are TRBV19 and TRBJ1-4; TRBD1 matches at 11 bases. The trim removed 5 bases at V and 8 bases at J, leaving 4 bases unmatched. CDR3 length equals 14 residues. Looked up from germline, CDR1 is LNHDA and CDR2 is SQIVND (reference sequence). The CDR3 reads CASSPRTGGEKLFF. The CDR3 DNA reads TGTGCCAGTAGTCCTCGGACAGGGGGCGAAAAACTGTTTTTT.